This T cell receptor (beta chain) stems from a study of T cell changes during pregnancy in multiple sclerosis. Profiled with immunoSEQ multiplex PCR; TCRdb holds only in-frame clones, not every one. The table lists roughly 90,000 clones, approximately 95% of them singletons, with roughly 4% in the top ten. The CDR3 sequence is 15 residues long. V dropped 4 bases and J dropped 2; count of bases not matched to a gene: 7. CDR1 and CDR2 (germline): MNHEY, SMNVEV (reference sequence). This clone appeared once. This chain links TRBV27 with TRBJ2-7; TRBD1 matches 8 bases. The sequences come from peripheral blood, collected in the first trimester of pregnancy. The source of this sequence is a female donor with multiple sclerosis, enrolled in a pregnancy study. In DNA form, the CDR3 reads TGTGCCAGCAGTTGGGGGACAGGTGAAGCCTACGAGCAGTACTTC. Its protein product is CASSWGTGEAYEQYF.